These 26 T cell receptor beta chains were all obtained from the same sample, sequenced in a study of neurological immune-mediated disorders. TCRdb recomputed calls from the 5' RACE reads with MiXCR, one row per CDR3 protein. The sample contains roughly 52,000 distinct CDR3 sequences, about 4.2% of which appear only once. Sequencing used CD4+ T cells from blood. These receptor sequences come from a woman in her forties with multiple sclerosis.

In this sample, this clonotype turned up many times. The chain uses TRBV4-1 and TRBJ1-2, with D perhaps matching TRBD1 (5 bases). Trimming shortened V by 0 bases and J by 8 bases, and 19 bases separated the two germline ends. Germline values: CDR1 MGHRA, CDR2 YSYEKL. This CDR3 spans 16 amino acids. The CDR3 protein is CASSQDDGRVAGGYTF. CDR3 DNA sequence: TGCGCCAGCAGCCAAGATGACGGCCGTGTCGCAGGGGGCTACACCTTC.

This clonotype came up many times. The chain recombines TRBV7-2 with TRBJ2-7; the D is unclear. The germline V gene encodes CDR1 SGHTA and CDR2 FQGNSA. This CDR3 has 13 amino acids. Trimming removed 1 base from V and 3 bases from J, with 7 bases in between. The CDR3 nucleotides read TGTGCCAGCAGCTTAGGACTTTACTACGAGCAGTACTTC. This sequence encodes CASSLGLYYEQYF.

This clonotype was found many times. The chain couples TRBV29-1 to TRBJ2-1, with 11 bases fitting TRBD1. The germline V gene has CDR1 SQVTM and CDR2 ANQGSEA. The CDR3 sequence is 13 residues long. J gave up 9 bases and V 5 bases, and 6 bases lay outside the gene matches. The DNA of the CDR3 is TGCAGCGTTTCTAGGACAGGGGGCGGTGAGCAGTTCTTC. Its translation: CSVSRTGGGEQFF.

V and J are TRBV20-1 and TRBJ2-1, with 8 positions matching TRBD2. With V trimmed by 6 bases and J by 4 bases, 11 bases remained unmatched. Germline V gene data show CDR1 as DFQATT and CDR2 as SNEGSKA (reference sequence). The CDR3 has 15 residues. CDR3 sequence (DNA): TGCAGTGCCCCCAGTATGAGCGGGGGATACAATGAGCAGTTCTTC. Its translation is CSAPSMSGGYNEQFF.

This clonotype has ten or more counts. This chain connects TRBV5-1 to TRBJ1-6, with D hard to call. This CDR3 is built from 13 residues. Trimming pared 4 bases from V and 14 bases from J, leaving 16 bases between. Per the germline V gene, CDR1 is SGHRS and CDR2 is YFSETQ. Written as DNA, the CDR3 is TGCGCCAGCAGCCCGGACGGCCTGCAGGCCCTCCACTTT. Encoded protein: CASSPDGLQALHF.

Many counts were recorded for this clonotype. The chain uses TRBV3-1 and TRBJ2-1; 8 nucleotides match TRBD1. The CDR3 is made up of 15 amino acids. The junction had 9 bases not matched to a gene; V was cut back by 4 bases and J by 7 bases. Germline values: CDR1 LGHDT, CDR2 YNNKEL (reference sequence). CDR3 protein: CASSPRTGSGNEQFF. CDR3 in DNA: TGTGCCAGCAGCCCCCGGACAGGGAGTGGGAATGAGCAGTTCTTC.

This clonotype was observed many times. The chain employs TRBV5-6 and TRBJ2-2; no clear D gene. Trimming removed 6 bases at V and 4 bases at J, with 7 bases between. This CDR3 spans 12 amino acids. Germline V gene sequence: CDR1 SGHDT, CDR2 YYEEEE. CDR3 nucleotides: TGTGCCAGCACCCGAAGCACCGGGGAGCTGTTTTTT. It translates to CASTRSTGELFF.

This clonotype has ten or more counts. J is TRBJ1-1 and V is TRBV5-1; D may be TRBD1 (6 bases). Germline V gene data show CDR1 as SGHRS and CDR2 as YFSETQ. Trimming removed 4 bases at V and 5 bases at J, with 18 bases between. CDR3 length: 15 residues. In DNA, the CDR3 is TGCGCCAGCAGCCCAGTAAGGGGGGAAGGGACTGAAGCTTTCTTT. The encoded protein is CASSPVRGEGTEAFF.

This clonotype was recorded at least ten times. CDR3 amino acids: CAATGDSNQPQHF. The CDR3 DNA reads as TGTGCCGCCACAGGGGATAGCAATCAGCCCCAGCATTTT. The V and J genes are TRBV2 and TRBJ1-5; 7 bases are shared with TRBD1. The CDR3 spans 13 residues. CDR1 and CDR2 from the germline V gene are SNHLY and FYNNEI. V trimming: 11 bases; J trimming: 0 bases; junction bases outside the gene matches: 4.

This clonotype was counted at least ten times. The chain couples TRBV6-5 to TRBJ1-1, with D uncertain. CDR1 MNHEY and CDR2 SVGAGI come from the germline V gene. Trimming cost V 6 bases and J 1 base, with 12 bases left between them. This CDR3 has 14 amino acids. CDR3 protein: CASSGVGGNTEAFF. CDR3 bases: TGTGCCAGCAGCGGCGTTGGAGGGAACACTGAAGCTTTCTTT.

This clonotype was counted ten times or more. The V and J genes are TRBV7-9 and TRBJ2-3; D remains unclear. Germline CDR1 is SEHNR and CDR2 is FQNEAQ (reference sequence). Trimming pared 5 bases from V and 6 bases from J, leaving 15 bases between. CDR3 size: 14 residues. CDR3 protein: CASSLEEIRDTQYF. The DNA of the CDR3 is TGTGCCAGCAGCCTCGAGGAGATTCGGGATACGCAGTATTTT.

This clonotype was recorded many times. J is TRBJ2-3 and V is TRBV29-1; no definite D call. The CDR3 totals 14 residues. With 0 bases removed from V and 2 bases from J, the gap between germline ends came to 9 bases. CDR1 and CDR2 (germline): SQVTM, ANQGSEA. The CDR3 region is CSVEDPPATDTQYF. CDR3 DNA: TGCAGCGTTGAAGATCCCCCTGCCACAGATACGCAGTATTTT.

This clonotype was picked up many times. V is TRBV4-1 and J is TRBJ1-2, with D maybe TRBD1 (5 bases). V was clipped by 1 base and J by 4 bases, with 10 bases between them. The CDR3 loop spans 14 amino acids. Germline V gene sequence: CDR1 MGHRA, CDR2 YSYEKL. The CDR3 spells CASSQGWGFYGYTF. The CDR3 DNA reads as TGCGCCAGCAGCCAAGGCTGGGGGTTCTATGGCTACACCTTC.

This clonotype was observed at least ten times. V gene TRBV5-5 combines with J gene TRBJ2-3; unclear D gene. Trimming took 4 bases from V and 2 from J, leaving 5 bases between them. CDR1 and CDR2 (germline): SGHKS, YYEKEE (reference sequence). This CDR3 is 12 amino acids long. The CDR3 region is CASSTTTDTQYF. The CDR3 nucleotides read TGTGCCAGCAGCACTACCACAGATACGCAGTATTTT.

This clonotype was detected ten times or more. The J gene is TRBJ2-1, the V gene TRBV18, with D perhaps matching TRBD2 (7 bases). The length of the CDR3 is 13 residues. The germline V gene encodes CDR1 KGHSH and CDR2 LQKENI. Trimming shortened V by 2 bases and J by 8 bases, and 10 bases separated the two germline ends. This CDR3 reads CASSPRGRDEQFF. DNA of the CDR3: TGTGCCAGCTCACCAAGGGGGAGGGATGAGCAGTTCTTC. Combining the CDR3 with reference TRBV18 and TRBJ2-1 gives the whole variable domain NAGVMQNPRHLVRRRGQEARLRCSPMKGHSHVYWYRQLPEEGLKFMVYLQKENIIDESGMPKERFSAEFPKEGPSILRIQQVVRGDSAAYFCASSPRGRDEQFFGPGTRLTVL.

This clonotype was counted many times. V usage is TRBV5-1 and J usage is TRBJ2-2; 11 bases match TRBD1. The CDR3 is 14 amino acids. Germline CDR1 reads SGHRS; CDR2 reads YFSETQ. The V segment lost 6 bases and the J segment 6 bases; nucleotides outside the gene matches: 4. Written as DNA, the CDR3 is TGCGCCAGCAAAGGACAGGGGGCTTCCGGGGAGCTGTTTTTT. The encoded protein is CASKGQGASGELFF.

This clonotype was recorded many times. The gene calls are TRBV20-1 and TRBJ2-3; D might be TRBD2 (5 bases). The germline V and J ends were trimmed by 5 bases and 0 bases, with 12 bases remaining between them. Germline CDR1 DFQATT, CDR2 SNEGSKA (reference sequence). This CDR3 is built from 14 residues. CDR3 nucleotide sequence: TGCAGTGCTCAGACGGGCGGGAGCACAGATACGCAGTATTTT. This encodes CSAQTGGSTDTQYF.

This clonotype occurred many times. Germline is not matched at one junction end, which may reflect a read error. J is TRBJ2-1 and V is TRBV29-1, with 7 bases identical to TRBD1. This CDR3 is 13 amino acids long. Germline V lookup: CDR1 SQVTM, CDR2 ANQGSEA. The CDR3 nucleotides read TGCAGCGTAGAAGGGACAGACTACAATGAGCAGTTCTTC. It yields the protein CSVEGTDYNEQFF.

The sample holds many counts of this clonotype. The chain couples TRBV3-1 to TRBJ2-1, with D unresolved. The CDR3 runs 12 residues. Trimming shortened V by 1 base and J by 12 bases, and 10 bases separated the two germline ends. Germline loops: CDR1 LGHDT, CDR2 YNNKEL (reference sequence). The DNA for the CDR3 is TGTGCCAGCAGCCAAGTATCTGAAACGCAGTTCTTC. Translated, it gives CASSQVSETQFF.

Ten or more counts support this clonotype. The CDR3 coding sequence is TGCGCCAGCAGGAAGAACACCGGGGAGCTGTTTTTT. Its translation is CASRKNTGELFF. The chain uses TRBV5-1 and TRBJ2-2; no reliable D call. Trimming left V 5 bases short and J 1 base short, with 3 bases between. This CDR3 region has 12 residues. Per the germline V gene, CDR1 is SGHRS and CDR2 is YFSETQ.

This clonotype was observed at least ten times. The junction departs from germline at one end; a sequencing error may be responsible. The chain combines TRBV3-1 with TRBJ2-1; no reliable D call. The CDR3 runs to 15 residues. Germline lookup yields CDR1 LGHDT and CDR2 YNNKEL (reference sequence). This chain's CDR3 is CASSQGLRSYNERFF. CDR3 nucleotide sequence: TGTGCCAGCAGCCAAGGTCTCCGCTCCTACAATGAGCGGTTCTTC.

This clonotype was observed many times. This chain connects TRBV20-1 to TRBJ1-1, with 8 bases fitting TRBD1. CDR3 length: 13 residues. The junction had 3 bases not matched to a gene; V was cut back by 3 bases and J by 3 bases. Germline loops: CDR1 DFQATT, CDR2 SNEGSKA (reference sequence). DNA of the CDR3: TGCAGTGCTAGCAGGGGGCGGGACACTGAAGCTTTCTTT. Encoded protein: CSASRGRDTEAFF.

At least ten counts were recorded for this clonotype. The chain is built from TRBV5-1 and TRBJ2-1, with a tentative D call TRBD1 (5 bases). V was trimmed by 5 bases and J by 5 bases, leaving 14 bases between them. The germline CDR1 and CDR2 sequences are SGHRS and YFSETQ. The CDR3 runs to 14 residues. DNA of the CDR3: TGCGCCAGCAGTCGGGCAGGGAAAGACAATGAGCAGTTCTTC. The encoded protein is CASSRAGKDNEQFF.

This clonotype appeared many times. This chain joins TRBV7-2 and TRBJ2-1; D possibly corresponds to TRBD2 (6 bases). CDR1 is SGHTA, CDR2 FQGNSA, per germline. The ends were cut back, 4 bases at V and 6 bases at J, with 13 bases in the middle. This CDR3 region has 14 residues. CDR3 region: CASSWRALANEQFF. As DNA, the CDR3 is TGTGCCAGCAGCTGGAGGGCTCTCGCCAATGAGCAGTTCTTC.

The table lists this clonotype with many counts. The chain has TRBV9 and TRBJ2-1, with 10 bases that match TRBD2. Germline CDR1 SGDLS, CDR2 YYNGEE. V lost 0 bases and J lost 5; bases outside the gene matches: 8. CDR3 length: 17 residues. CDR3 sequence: CASSVVVERGGHNEQFF. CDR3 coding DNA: TGTGCCAGCAGCGTAGTGGTCGAGCGGGGGGGCCACAATGAGCAGTTCTTC.

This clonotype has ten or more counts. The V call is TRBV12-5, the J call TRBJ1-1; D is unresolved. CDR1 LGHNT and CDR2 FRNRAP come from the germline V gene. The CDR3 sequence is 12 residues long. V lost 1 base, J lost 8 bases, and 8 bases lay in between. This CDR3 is CASGLAWWEAFF. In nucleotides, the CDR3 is TGTGCTAGTGGTTTGGCCTGGTGGGAAGCTTTCTTT.